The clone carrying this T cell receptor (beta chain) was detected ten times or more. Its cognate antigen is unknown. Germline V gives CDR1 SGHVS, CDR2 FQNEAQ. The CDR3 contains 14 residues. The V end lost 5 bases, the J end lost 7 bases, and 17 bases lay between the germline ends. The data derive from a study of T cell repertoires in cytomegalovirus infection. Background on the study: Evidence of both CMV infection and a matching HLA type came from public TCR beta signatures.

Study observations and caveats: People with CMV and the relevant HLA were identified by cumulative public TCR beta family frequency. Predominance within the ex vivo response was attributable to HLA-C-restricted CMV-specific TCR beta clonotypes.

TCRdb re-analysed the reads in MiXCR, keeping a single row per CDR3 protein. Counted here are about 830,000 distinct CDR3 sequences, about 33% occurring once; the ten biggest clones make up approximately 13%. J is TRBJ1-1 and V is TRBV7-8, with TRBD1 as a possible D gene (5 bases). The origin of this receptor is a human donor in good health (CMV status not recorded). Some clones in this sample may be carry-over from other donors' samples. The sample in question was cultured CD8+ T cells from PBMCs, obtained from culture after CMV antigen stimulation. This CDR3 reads CASSQRGWPLEAFF. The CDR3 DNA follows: TGTGCCAGCAGCCAACGGGGCTGGCCCCTTGAAGCTTTCTTT.